A selection of T cell receptor beta chains follows, all from one sample in a study of T cells in Graves' hyperthyroidism and ophthalmopathy. TCRdb itself ran the multiplex PCR reads through MiXCR, one entry per CDR3 protein. The profile shows under 650,000 distinct CDR3 sequences, around 15% of them singletons. Sequencing used blood. The origin of the receptors is a young woman with Graves' hyperthyroidism. CDR3s include the opening cysteine and the closing phenylalanine or tryptophan. Each record gives: V gene, J gene, clone size, D gene, CDR3 DNA, CDR3 protein. The D gene is left open where the match is weak. Only part of the rows carry a size: once, few, many, or a class if the clone is expanded.

>TRBV5-1|TRBJ1-1|many|.
TGCGCCAGCAGCTTGGTTGCAAGGAACACTGAAGCTTTCTTT
CASSLVARNTEAFF
>TRBV18|TRBJ1-2|few|.
TGTGCCAGCTCACCTACAGGCCAGAGGGAGTATGGCTACACCTTC
CASSPTGQREYGYTF
>TRBV6-1|TRBJ2-1|many|TRBD2
TGTGCCAGCCGTCGGAGCGGGAGTGGAGGGGTCAATGAGCAGTTCTTC
CASRRSGSGGVNEQFF
>TRBV7-9|TRBJ2-5|many|.
TGTGCCAGCAGCTTAACCTCGACAGTCGACCAGTACTTC
CASSLTSTVDQYF
>TRBV30|TRBJ2-2|few|.
TGTGCCTGGACCAAGGGGTTCGCAGGGGAGCTGTTTTTT
CAWTKGFAGELFF
>TRBV9|TRBJ2-3|.|TRBD1
TGTGCCAGCAGCCCACGATGGAGACAGGGGGGCAGATCAGATACGCAGTATTTT
CASSPRWRQGGRSDTQYF
>TRBV18|TRBJ1-1|many|.
TGTGCCAGCTCGAAGGGGGGAGACACTGAAGCTTTCTTT
CASSKGGDTEAFF
>TRBV20-1|TRBJ2-1|few|TRBD2
TGCAGTGCTAGAAGGCACACTAGCGGTTACAATGAGCAGTTCTTC
CSARRHTSGYNEQFF
>TRBV30|TRBJ1-3|.|TRBD1
TGTGCCTGTTTCGACAGGGCAGCTGGAAACACCATATATTTT
CACFDRAAGNTIYF
>TRBV6-6|TRBJ1-2|.|.
TGTGCCAGCAGTTACTCGAGCGGGACGGACTATGGCTACACCTTC
CASSYSSGTDYGYTF
>TRBV7-2|TRBJ2-7|many|TRBD2
TGTGCCAGCAGCTTCTACCGGGAGGCCTACGAGCAGTACTTC
CASSFYREAYEQYF
>TRBV7-2|TRBJ2-7|few|TRBD2
TGTGCCAGCAGCCGCCGGAGAGGGCTAGCGGGAGTGGTCGAGCAGTACTTC
CASSRRRGLAGVVEQYF
>TRBV12-3/TRBV12-4|TRBJ1-4|.|.
TGTGCCAGCTCACCACCGGGGCAGTTCGGGGCAACTAATGAAAAACTGTTTTTT
CASSPPGQFGATNEKLFF
>TRBV28|TRBJ1-1|many|TRBD1
TGTGCCAGCAGTCACGCCGGACAGGGGGGAGCTTTCTTT
CASSHAGQGGAFF
>TRBV19|TRBJ1-2|.|TRBD1
TGTGCCAGTAGTATCACAAATTCGGACAGGGGCTACACCTTC
CASSITNSDRGYTF
>TRBV7-6|TRBJ2-7|many|.
TGTGCCAGTCTCCCGGGGGCCGTGCCCTACGAGCAGTACTTC
CASLPGAVPYEQYF
>TRBV12-3/TRBV12-4|TRBJ2-1|.|TRBD2
TGTGCCAGCAGTTATGCTAGCGGAGTATACAATGAGCAGTTCTTC
CASSYASGVYNEQFF
>TRBV30|TRBJ2-7|many|.
TGTGCCTGGAGTGTAACGGGAAGGAGCGAGGGGCAGTACTTC
CAWSVTGRSEGQYF
>TRBV4-3|TRBJ2-4|.|.
TGCGCCAGCAGCCATCCATTCGGGTTAGCCAAAAACATTCAGTACTTC
CASSHPFGLAKNIQYF
>TRBV7-2|TRBJ2-2|many|.
TGTGCCAGCAGCTTAAGAGGGGAGAACACCGGGGAGCTGTTTTTT
CASSLRGENTGELFF
>TRBV6-1|TRBJ2-7|many|.
TGTGCCAGCACGCCGGGTCACTACGAGCAGTACTTC
CASTPGHYEQYF
>TRBV27|TRBJ2-5|many|.
TGTGCCAGCAACGAGGGGGGGGGTAGCGGGACCCAGTACTTC
CASNEGGGSGTQYF
>TRBV2|TRBJ2-7|.|TRBD1
TGTGCCAGCAGTGGGAGGACAGGATTGCCCCTAAAATACGAGCAGTACTTC
CASSGRTGLPLKYEQYF
>TRBV12-3/TRBV12-4|TRBJ2-7|many|.
TGTGCCAGCAGTCCCCCGGGACGGCCCTACGAGCAGTACTTC
CASSPPGRPYEQYF
>TRBV29-1|TRBJ1-4|few|.
TGCAGCGTTGCTCAGGGAGAAAAACTGTTTTTT
CSVAQGEKLFF
>TRBV6-1|TRBJ2-7|many|TRBD2
TGTGCCAGCACCAAAGGACTAGCGGGAGTCGAGCAGTACTTC
CASTKGLAGVEQYF
>TRBV5-1|TRBJ1-1|.|.
TGCGCCAGCAGCTCCCGACTCCCGGGGGACACTGAAGCTTTCTTT
CASSSRLPGDTEAFF
>TRBV10-3|TRBJ2-2|.|.
TGTGCCATCAGTGAGTCGACGTTCGACACCGGGGAGCTGTTTTTT
CAISESTFDTGELFF
>TRBV15|TRBJ2-5|few|TRBD1
TGTGCCACCAGCGGATGGACAGGGAATGGGCAACAAGAGACCCAGTACTTC
CATSGWTGNGQQETQYF
>TRBV7-2|TRBJ1-5|many|.
TGTGCCAGCAGCCCGACACGCAATCAGCCCCAGCATTTT
CASSPTRNQPQHF
>TRBV27|TRBJ2-5|many|TRBD2
TGTGCCAGCAGTGGATTAACTAGCGGGAGGGCCGTGGAGACCCAGTACTTC
CASSGLTSGRAVETQYF
>TRBV12-3/TRBV12-4|TRBJ2-3|.|.
TGTGCCAGCAGTCATCCTCGGCACGGGGTGGATACAGATACGCAGTATTTT
CASSHPRHGVDTDTQYF
>TRBV3-1|TRBJ2-3|few|.
TGTGCCAGCAGCCAAGATCTAGCCTATAGCACAGATACGCAGTATTTT
CASSQDLAYSTDTQYF
>TRBV5-1|TRBJ2-1|many|TRBD1
TGCGCCAGCAGCTTGCTCGACAGGGCAGATGAGCAGTTCTTC
CASSLLDRADEQFF
>TRBV20-1|TRBJ2-7|many|TRBD1
TGCAGTGCTAGAGATCCCACCCAGACAGGGGTGACCTACGAGCAGTACTTC
CSARDPTQTGVTYEQYF